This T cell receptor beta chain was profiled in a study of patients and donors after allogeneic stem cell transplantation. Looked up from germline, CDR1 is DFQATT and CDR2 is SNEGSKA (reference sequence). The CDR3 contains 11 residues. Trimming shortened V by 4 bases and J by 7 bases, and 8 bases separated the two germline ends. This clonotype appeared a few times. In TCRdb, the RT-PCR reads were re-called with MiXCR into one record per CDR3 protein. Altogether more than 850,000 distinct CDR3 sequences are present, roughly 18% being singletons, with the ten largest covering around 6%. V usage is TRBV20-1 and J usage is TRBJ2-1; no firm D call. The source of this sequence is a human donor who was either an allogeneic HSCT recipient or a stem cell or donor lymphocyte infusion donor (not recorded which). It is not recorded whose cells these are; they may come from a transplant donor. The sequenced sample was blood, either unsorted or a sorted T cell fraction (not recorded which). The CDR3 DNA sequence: TGCAGTGCTAAACTCCTTAATGAGCAGTTCTTC. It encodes CSAKLLNEQFF.